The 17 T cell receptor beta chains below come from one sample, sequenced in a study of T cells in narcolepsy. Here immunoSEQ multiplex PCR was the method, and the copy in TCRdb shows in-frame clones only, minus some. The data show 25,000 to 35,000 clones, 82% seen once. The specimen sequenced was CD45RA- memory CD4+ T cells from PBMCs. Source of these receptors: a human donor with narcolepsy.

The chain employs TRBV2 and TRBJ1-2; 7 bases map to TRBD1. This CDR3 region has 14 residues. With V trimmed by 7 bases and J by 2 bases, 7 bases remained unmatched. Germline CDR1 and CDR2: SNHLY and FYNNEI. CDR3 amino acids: CASIPGGSNYGYTF. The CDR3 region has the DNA TGTGCCAGCATTCCAGGGGGGTCGAACTATGGCTACACCTTC. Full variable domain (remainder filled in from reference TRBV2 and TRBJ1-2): EPEVTQTPSHQVTQMGQEVILRCVPISNHLYFYWYRQILGQKVEFLVSFYNNEISEKSEIFDDQFSVERPDGSNFTLKIRSTKLEDSAMYFCASIPGGSNYGYTFGSGTRLTVV.

CDR3 region: CASSSTGYSTDTQYF. Written as DNA, the CDR3 is TGTGCCAGCAGCTCGACAGGGTACAGCACAGATACGCAGTATTTT. J is TRBJ2-3 and V is TRBV7-2; 7 positions match TRBD1. V was pared by 4 bases and J by 0 bases, with 4 bases of the junction left unmatched. From germline, CDR1 is SGHTA and CDR2 FQGNSA. The CDR3 has 15 residues. The variable domain in full, completed from reference TRBV7-2 and TRBJ2-3, reads GAGVSQSPSNKVTEKGKDVELRCDPISGHTALYWYRQSLGQGLEFLIYFQGNSAPDKSGLPSDRFSAERTGGSVSTLTIQRTQQEDSAVYLCASSSTGYSTDTQYFGPGTRLTVL.

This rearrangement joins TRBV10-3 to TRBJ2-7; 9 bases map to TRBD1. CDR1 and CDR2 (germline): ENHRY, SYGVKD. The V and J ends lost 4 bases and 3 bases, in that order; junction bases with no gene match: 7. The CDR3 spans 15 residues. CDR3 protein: CAISGKWGQGYEQYF. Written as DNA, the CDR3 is TGTGCCATCAGTGGTAAATGGGGACAGGGCTACGAGCAGTACTTC.

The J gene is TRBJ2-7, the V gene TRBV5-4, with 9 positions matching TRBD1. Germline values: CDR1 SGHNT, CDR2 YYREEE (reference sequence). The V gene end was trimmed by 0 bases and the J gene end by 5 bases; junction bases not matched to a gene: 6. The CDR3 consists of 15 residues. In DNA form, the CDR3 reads TGTGCCAGCAGCTTGGGGGGCGGGACAGGGAACGAGCAGTACTTC. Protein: CASSLGGGTGNEQYF.

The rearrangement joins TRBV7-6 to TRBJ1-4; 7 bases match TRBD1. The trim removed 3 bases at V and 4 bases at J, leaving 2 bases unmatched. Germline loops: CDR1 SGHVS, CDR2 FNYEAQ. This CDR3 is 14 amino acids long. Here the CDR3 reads CASSLGQHNEKLFF. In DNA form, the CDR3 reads TGTGCCAGCAGCTTGGGACAGCATAATGAAAAACTGTTTTTT.

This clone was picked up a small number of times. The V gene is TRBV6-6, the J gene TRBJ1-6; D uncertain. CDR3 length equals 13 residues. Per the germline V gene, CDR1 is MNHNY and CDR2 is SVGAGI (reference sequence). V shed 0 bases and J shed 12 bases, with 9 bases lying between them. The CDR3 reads CASSYSSAGPLHF. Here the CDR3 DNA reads TGTGCCAGCAGTTACTCCTCGGCCGGACCCCTCCACTTT.

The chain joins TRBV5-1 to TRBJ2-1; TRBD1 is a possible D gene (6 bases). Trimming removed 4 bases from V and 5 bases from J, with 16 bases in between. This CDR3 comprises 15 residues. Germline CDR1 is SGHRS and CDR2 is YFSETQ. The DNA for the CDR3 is TGCGCCAGCAGCACCCAGGGGACCGTCGACAATGAGCAGTTCTTC. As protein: CASSTQGTVDNEQFF.

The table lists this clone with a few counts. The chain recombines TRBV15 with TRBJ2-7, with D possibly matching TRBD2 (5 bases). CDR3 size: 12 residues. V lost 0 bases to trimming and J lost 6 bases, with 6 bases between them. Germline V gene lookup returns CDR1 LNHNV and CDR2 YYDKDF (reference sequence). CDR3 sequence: CATSRDGVEQYF. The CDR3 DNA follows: TGTGCCACCAGCAGAGACGGGGTCGAGCAGTACTTC.

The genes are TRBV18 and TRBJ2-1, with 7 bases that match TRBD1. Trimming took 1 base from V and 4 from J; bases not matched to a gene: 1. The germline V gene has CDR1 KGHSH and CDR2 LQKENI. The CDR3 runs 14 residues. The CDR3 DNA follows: TGTGCCAGCTCACCACTACAGGGGTACAATGAGCAGTTCTTC. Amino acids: CASSPLQGYNEQFF.

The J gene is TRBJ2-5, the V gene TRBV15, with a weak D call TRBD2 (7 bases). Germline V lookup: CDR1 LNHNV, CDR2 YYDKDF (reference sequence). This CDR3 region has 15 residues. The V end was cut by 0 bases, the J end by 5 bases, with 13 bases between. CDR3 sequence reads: CATSRDSGGIETQYF. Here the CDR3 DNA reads TGTGCCACCAGCAGAGATTCGGGGGGCATCGAGACCCAGTACTTC.

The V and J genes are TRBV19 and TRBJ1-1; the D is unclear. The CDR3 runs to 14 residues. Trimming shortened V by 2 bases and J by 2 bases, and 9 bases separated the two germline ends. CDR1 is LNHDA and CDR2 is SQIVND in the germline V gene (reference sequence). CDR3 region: CASSISALNTEAFF. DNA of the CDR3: TGTGCCAGTAGTATATCGGCCCTTAACACTGAAGCTTTCTTT. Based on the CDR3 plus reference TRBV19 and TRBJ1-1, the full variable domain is DGGITQSPKYLFRKEGQNVTLSCEQNLNHDAMYWYRQDPGQGLRLIYYSQIVNDFQKGDIAEGYSVSREKKESFPLTVTSAQKNPTAFYLCASSISALNTEAFFGQGTRLTVV.

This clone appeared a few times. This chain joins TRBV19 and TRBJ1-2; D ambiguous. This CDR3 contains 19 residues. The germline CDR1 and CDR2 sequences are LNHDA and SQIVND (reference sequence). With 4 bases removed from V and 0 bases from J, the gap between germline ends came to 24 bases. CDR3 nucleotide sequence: TGTGCCAGTAGTACTTACCGGGTTCCCGGCCGCGCGGCTAACTATGGCTACACCTTC. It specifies CASSTYRVPGRAANYGYTF.

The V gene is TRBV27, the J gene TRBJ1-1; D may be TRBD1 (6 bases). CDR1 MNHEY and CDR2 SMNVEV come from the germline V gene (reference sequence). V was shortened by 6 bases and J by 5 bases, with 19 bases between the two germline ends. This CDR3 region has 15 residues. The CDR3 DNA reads TGTGCCAGCAGCGGTCATGCGATTACAGGGACTGAAGCTTTCTTT. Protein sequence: CASSGHAITGTEAFF.

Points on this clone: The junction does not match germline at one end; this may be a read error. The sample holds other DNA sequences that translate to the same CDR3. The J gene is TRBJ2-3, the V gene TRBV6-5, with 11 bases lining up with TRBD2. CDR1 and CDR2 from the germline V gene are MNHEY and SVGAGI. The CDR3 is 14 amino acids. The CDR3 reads CASRPGLAADTQYF. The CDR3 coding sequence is TGTGCTAGCAGACCGGGACTAGCGGCAGATACGCAGTATTTT.

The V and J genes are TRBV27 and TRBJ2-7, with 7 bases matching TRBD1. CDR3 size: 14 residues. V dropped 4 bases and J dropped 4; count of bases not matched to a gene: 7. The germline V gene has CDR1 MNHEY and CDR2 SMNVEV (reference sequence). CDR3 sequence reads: CASSSRDRTYEQYF. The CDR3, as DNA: TGTGCCAGCAGTTCCAGGGACAGAACATACGAGCAGTACTTC.

Here the CDR3 reads CASSQVVSSADEQFF. Written as DNA, the CDR3 is TGCGCCAGCAGCCAAGTTGTTTCTAGTGCGGACGAGCAGTTCTTC. V usage is TRBV4-1 and J usage is TRBJ2-1; D is unclear. Germline-derived CDR1 and CDR2 are MGHRA and YSYEKL. Deletions cut 1 base from V and 10 bases from J, with 17 bases between. This CDR3 contains 15 residues.

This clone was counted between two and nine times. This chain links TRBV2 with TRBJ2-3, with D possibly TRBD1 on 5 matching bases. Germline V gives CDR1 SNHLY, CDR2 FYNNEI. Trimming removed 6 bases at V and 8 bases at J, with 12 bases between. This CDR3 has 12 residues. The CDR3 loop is CASSLGVGTQYF. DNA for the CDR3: TGTGCCAGCAGCCTAGGGGTTGGTACGCAGTATTTT.